This T cell receptor (beta chain) comes out of a study of cytotoxic CD8 clonotypes in ibrutinib-treated CLL. Whole-study context: Patient counts were over 9 relapsed/refractory, over 14 treatment-naive and around 17 IGHV unmutated. General study points: Before falling back toward baseline at progression, clonality had risen at the time of ibrutinib response.

A remark on this clone: Its antigen is unidentified.

The CDR3 loop spans 14 amino acids. V gave up 2 bases and J gave up 6 bases, with 15 bases separating them. Germline loops: CDR1 SGHRS, CDR2 YFSETQ. With sequencing, the targeted depth ranged from 1 in 200,000 to 1 in 1 million T cells. Sequenced by immunoSEQ multiplex PCR; TCRdb stores in-frame clones only, minus some. The sample has about 25,000 clones; nearly 70% are singletons. V and J are TRBV5-1 and TRBJ2-7; D is perhaps TRBD2 (6 bases). The clonotype comes from a human donor with chronic lymphocytic leukemia. The specimen was PBMCs, collected at disease progression, from a patient treated with ibrutinib. CDR3 coding DNA: TGCGCCAGCAGCTTCGGGCCCACAGCGGGCGAGCAGTACTTC. Translation gives CASSFGPTAGEQYF.